This T cell receptor beta chain is drawn from a study of cytomegalovirus exposure and HLA in healthy donors. Whole-study context: A later analysis reported the 120 or so validation repertoires used the same platform as the roughly 700 first-cohort repertoires. Findings and caveats of the study: The study put 160 or so TCR beta chains on its list as cytomegalovirus-associated.

The donors belonged to the roughly 120-subject validation cohort, separate from the roughly 710-subject first cohort. Germline V CDR1 and CDR2: SGDLS, YYNGEE. The V end was cut by 0 bases, the J end by 8 bases, with 14 bases between. The CDR3 has 14 residues. Turning to this clone: No antigen is known for it.

Measured with immunoSEQ multiplex PCR; TCRdb has only the in-frame clones, and not every one. The sample yields a few hundred thousand clones, around 91% seen once. The sequencing input was PBMCs. This chain connects TRBV9 to TRBJ1-2, with D possibly matching TRBD1 (5 bases). The clonotype comes from a woman under 30 in good health and CMV-seronegative. DNA for the CDR3: TGTGCCAGCAGCGTAGCGCCAGGGAAGATGGGCTACACCTTC. Protein: CASSVAPGKMGYTF.